Listed below are T cell receptor beta chains from one sample, sequenced in a study of PD-L1 blockade in urothelial cancer. Using immunoSEQ multiplex PCR, the repertoire was profiled, and TCRdb retains in-frame clones only, with some absent. The sample consists of about 43,000 clones, roughly 85% of them appearing once. The material sequenced was PBMCs, taken around atezolizumab (anti-PD-L1) treatment. The receptors were sampled from a man in his sixties with urothelial cancer. Each CDR3 is given with its conserved first and last residue. Fields, in order: V gene, clone size, J gene, D gene, CDR3 DNA, CDR3 protein. The D gene is left open where the match is weak. Rows may omit the clone size; those that give it use once, few, many or a size class.

V: TRBV29-1; size: -; J: TRBJ2-7; D: TRBD2; DNA: TGCAGCGTTGCAGTAGCGGGGTTCTACGAGCAGTACTTC; CDR3: CSVAVAGFYEQYF
V: TRBV5-1; size: -; J: TRBJ2-5; D: -; DNA: TGCGCCAGCAGCTTGGGGGCAGAAGAGACCCAGTACTTC; CDR3: CASSLGAEETQYF
V: TRBV28; size: -; J: TRBJ2-7; D: TRBD1; DNA: TGTGCCAGCAGCACTCTTGGTGGGGGACAGGGCGTCGACGAGCAGTACTTC; CDR3: CASSTLGGGQGVDEQYF
V: TRBV28; size: once; J: TRBJ2-2; D: -; DNA: TGTGCCAGCAGTTTGGAGTTACCCGGGGAGCTGTTTTTT; CDR3: CASSLELPGELFF
V: TRBV5-1; size: -; J: TRBJ2-1; D: -; DNA: TGCGCCAGCAGCGTGGGGCCGGGGCAGGGGGGCAATGAGCAGTTCTTC; CDR3: CASSVGPGQGGNEQFF
V: TRBV28; size: -; J: TRBJ1-2; D: -; DNA: TGTGCCAGCAGCACAGGGAACCCCTATGGCTACACCTTC; CDR3: CASSTGNPYGYTF
V: TRBV5-4; size: -; J: TRBJ2-7; D: -; DNA: TGTGCCAGCACCCGGGACATGAACTCCTACGAGCAGTACTTC; CDR3: CASTRDMNSYEQYF
V: TRBV10-2; size: once; J: TRBJ2-1; D: TRBD2; DNA: TGCGCCAGCAGGGGGGGGCTTCGGACTAGCTTCTACAATGAGCAGTTCTTC; CDR3: CASRGGLRTSFYNEQFF
V: TRBV7-6; size: -; J: TRBJ1-6; D: -; DNA: TGTGCCAGCAGCCGTTCGGGGAATTCACCCCTCCACTTT; CDR3: CASSRSGNSPLHF
V: TRBV19; size: -; J: TRBJ1-5; D: -; DNA: TGTGCCAGTAGTATTGCGAAGCTTTATCAGCCCCAGCATTTT; CDR3: CASSIAKLYQPQHF
V: TRBV9; size: -; J: TRBJ2-3; D: TRBD2; DNA: TGTGCCAGCACCGTAACTAGCGGGGGGGCGAGCACAGATACGCAGTATTTT; CDR3: CASTVTSGGASTDTQYF
V: TRBV6-5; size: -; J: TRBJ1-2; D: TRBD1; DNA: TGTGCCAGCAGCTCCCCGACAGGGACGGATGGCTACACCTTC; CDR3: CASSSPTGTDGYTF
V: TRBV28; size: -; J: TRBJ2-7; D: TRBD2; DNA: TGTGCCAGCAGTTTATCGGCGGGGGGGTCCCGGGAGCAGTACTTC; CDR3: CASSLSAGGSREQYF
V: TRBV7-9; size: few; J: TRBJ1-2; D: -; DNA: TGTGCCAGCAGGGGCAGCGGATCATACACCTTC; CDR3: CASRGSGSYTF
V: TRBV28; size: -; J: TRBJ2-1; D: TRBD2; DNA: TGTGCCAGCAGTGCTAGCGGGGGGGAATCCTACAATGAGCAGTTCTTC; CDR3: CASSASGGESYNEQFF
V: TRBV5-1; size: few; J: TRBJ2-6; D: -; DNA: TGCGCCAGCAGCTTGGCTTCCCAGGGGAGACTCTCTGGGGCCAACGTCCTGACTTTC; CDR3: CASSLASQGRLSGANVLTF
V: TRBV9; size: medium-sized; J: TRBJ2-7; D: TRBD1; DNA: TGTGCCAGCAGCCCGGGACAGACCTTCTACGAGCAGTACTTC; CDR3: CASSPGQTFYEQYF
V: TRBV5-1; size: -; J: TRBJ2-2; D: TRBD2; DNA: TGCGCCAGCAGCACTAGCGGGGGGGCCGGAGGGGAGCTGTTTTTT; CDR3: CASSTSGGAGGELFF
V: TRBV10-3; size: -; J: TRBJ1-1; D: -; DNA: TGTGCCGCCCAGGGGATGACTGAAGCTTTCTTT; CDR3: CAAQGMTEAFF
V: TRBV5-1; size: -; J: TRBJ1-1; D: -; DNA: TGCGCCAGCAGCTTCCGGGGGGCCAACACTGAAGCTTTCTTT; CDR3: CASSFRGANTEAFF
V: TRBV5-1; size: -; J: TRBJ2-7; D: -; DNA: TGCGCCAGCAGCTTGGAGCCAGGGTTCTCCTACGAGCAGTACTTC; CDR3: CASSLEPGFSYEQYF
V: TRBV5-1; size: -; J: TRBJ2-7; D: TRBD1; DNA: TGCGCCAGCAGCTTGGGGGTGACAGGGTCCTACGAGCAGTACTTC; CDR3: CASSLGVTGSYEQYF
V: TRBV25-1; size: -; J: TRBJ1-4; D: -; DNA: TGTGCCAGCAGTGAAGGCAGTAAAAATGAAAAACTGTTTTTT; CDR3: CASSEGSKNEKLFF
V: TRBV28; size: -; J: TRBJ1-2; D: TRBD1; DNA: TGTGCCAGCAGGCACCGGACAGGGCGTTATGGCTACACCTTC; CDR3: CASRHRTGRYGYTF
V: TRBV9; size: -; J: TRBJ1-1; D: -; DNA: TGTGCCAGCAGCGTCGGCGCGGCTTGGGACACTGAAGCTTTCTTT; CDR3: CASSVGAAWDTEAFF
V: TRBV30; size: -; J: TRBJ2-7; D: -; DNA: TGTGCCTGGAGTGTCAGGCGGGCATCCTACGAGCAGTACTTC; CDR3: CAWSVRRASYEQYF
V: TRBV7-8; size: -; J: TRBJ2-7; D: TRBD1; DNA: TGTGCCAGCAGCGTAGGGACAGGGAGACCCTACGAGCAGTACTTC; CDR3: CASSVGTGRPYEQYF
V: TRBV7-2; size: -; J: TRBJ2-1; D: TRBD2; DNA: TGTGCCAGCAGCCTAACTAGCGCTTCCTACAATGAGCAGTTCTTC; CDR3: CASSLTSASYNEQFF
V: TRBV29-1; size: -; J: TRBJ2-3; D: -; DNA: TGCAGCGTTGAACCAGGGGATGGCACAGATACGCAGTATTTT; CDR3: CSVEPGDGTDTQYF
V: TRBV28; size: -; J: TRBJ1-2; D: -; DNA: TGTGCCAGTCAGGGGTCCTCCTATGGCTACACCTTC; CDR3: CASQGSSYGYTF
V: TRBV19; size: -; J: TRBJ1-6; D: -; DNA: TGTGCCAGTAGCGGGCAGGGATTTAATTCACCCCTCCACTTT; CDR3: CASSGQGFNSPLHF
V: TRBV28; size: -; J: TRBJ2-5; D: TRBD2; DNA: TGTGCCAGCAGTTTAGGGGGTTTTAGCGGGGGAAACCAAGAGACCCAGTACTTC; CDR3: CASSLGGFSGGNQETQYF
V: TRBV19; size: -; J: TRBJ1-2; D: TRBD1; DNA: TGTGCCAGTAGTATAGTAACAGGGGGAAGGATCGTCTATGGCTACACCTTC; CDR3: CASSIVTGGRIVYGYTF